This entry lists 26 T cell receptor beta chains sequenced from one sample in a study of chemoradiotherapy in HPV16-positive cancers. Assay used: immunoSEQ multiplex PCR; TCRdb lists only in-frame clones, some missing. The data hold about 2,000 clones, with under 70% observed a single time. This sample comprised tumor tissue, obtained from a patient who underwent chemoradiotherapy. These TCRs come from a human donor with HPV-associated anogenital cancer.

V gene TRBV5-6 combines with J gene TRBJ2-7, with D maybe TRBD1 (6 bases). V lost 3 bases, J lost 10 bases, and 14 bases lay in between. The CDR3 length is 12 residues. Germline V gene sequence: CDR1 SGHDT, CDR2 YYEEEE. The CDR3 DNA reads TGTGCCAGCAGCTATACAGGGTTAGAACAGTACTTC. Its protein product is CASSYTGLEQYF.

V and J are TRBV7-2 and TRBJ2-5; tentative D call: TRBD1 (5 bases). V was cut by 3 bases and J by 10 bases, with 15 bases left in between. Per germline, CDR1 SGHTA and CDR2 FQGNSA. The CDR3 spans 13 residues. The CDR3 nucleotides read TGTGCCAGCAGCTTGACAGACAGAACCAACCAGTACTTC. Protein sequence: CASSLTDRTNQYF.

The chain couples TRBV7-3 to TRBJ1-1, with 7 bases fitting TRBD1. J lost 1 base, V lost 7 bases, and 3 bases had no gene match. Germline assignment: CDR1 SGHTA and CDR2 FQGTGA. CDR3 size: 13 residues. The CDR3 DNA follows: TGTGCCAGCAAGGGACAGCCGAACACTGAAGCTTTCTTT. The encoded protein is CASKGQPNTEAFF.

The rearrangement uses TRBV29-1 and TRBJ2-4; D is unclear. Trimming removed 0 bases at V and 4 bases at J, with 10 bases between. CDR3 length equals 14 residues. CDR1 SQVTM and CDR2 ANQGSEA come from the germline V gene. The CDR3 coding sequence is TGCAGCGTTGAAGATCTCGGACCAAAAAACATTCAGTACTTC. Its translation: CSVEDLGPKNIQYF. Full variable domain (outside the CDR3, taken from reference TRBV29-1 and TRBJ2-4): SAVISQKPSRDICQRGTSLTIQCQVDSQVTMMFWYRQQPGQSLTLIATANQGSEATYESGFVIDKFPISRPNLTFSTLTVSNMSPEDSSIYLCSVEDLGPKNIQYFGAGTRLSVL.

In its sample, this clone ranks as large. V and J are TRBV19 and TRBJ1-1; possibly TRBD1 for D (5 bases). CDR3 length equals 14 residues. Germline CDR1 reads LNHDA; CDR2 reads SQIVND (reference sequence). The ends were cut back, 3 bases at V and 0 bases at J, with 8 bases in the middle. CDR3 sequence: CASSIGGVNTEAFF. The CDR3 coding sequence is TGTGCCAGTAGTATTGGAGGGGTGAACACTGAAGCTTTCTTT.

The CDR3 DNA follows: TGCGCCAGCAGCTTGAGGACAGGGGACAACTATGGCTACACCTTC. Amino acids: CASSLRTGDNYGYTF. The gene calls are TRBV5-1 and TRBJ1-2, with 9 bases aligning to TRBD1. The CDR3 spans 15 residues. The V and J ends lost 1 base and 2 bases, in that order; junction bases with no gene match: 3. Germline V CDR1 and CDR2: SGHRS, YFSETQ.

The chain has TRBV9 and TRBJ2-3; perhaps TRBD2 as D (5 bases). Between the trimmed V and J ends, which lost 3 bases and 4 bases, there was a span of 12 bases. The CDR3 covers 14 residues. Looked up from germline, CDR1 is SGDLS and CDR2 is YYNGEE. The CDR3 sequence is CASSARIGADTQYF. In nucleotides, the CDR3 is TGTGCCAGCAGCGCGAGGATCGGGGCAGATACGCAGTATTTT.

The chain has TRBV29-1 and TRBJ1-2; weak D call: TRBD1 (6 bases). From germline, CDR1 is SQVTM and CDR2 ANQGSEA. The ends were cut back, 7 bases at V and 2 bases at J, with 11 bases in the middle. This CDR3 is 12 amino acids long. The CDR3 nucleotides are TGCAGCGCCTGGACAGCAAACTATGGCTACACCTTC. Its translation: CSAWTANYGYTF.

This clone was picked up one time. The chain employs TRBV27 and TRBJ2-2; D assignment may be TRBD1 or TRBD2 (5 bases each). Germline V gene data show CDR1 as MNHEY and CDR2 as SMNVEV (reference sequence). This CDR3 contains 15 residues. The V gene lost 4 bases and the J gene lost 4 bases, with 13 bases spanning the gap. DNA of the CDR3: TGTGCCAGCAGTTCCGGGACCGCTTTCACCGGGGAGCTGTTTTTT. This sequence encodes CASSSGTAFTGELFF.

The chain is built from TRBV5-1 and TRBJ1-3; D is unclear. Trimming took 0 bases from V and 0 from J, leaving 13 bases between them. The CDR3 is 17 residues long. Germline V gives CDR1 SGHRS, CDR2 YFSETQ. The CDR3 is CASSLDAGLFSGNTIYF. The CDR3 coding sequence is TGCGCCAGCAGCTTGGACGCAGGTCTCTTCTCTGGAAACACCATATATTTT.

This clone was recorded a few times. The chain recombines TRBV6-6 with TRBJ2-2; the D is unclear. The CDR3 contains 13 residues. The germline CDR1 and CDR2 sequences are MNHNY and SVGAGI (reference sequence). The V gene lost 4 bases and the J gene lost 1 base, with 4 bases spanning the gap. The CDR3 region has the DNA TGTGCCAGCAGTTCCAAGAACACCGGGGAGCTGTTTTTT. Protein: CASSSKNTGELFF.

This rearrangement joins TRBV7-9 to TRBJ1-2, with 9 bases identical to TRBD1. The CDR3 runs to 16 residues. Per germline, CDR1 SEHNR and CDR2 FQNEAQ (reference sequence). J lost 4 bases, V lost 8 bases, and 14 bases had no gene match. CDR3 in amino acids: CASLRDRAGGGYGYTF. The CDR3 region has the DNA TGTGCCAGCCTCCGGGACAGGGCAGGCGGTGGCTATGGCTACACCTTC.

The J gene is TRBJ2-1, the V gene TRBV18; D unclear. CDR1 is KGHSH, CDR2 LQKENI, per germline. The CDR3 is 13 amino acids. The V end was cut by 6 bases, the J end by 4 bases, with 10 bases between. The CDR3 coding sequence is TGTGCCAGCTCCCAAGATCGATACAATGAGCAGTTCTTC. As protein: CASSQDRYNEQFF.

This clone was found a few times. The chain combines TRBV7-9 with TRBJ1-1; 7 bases are a match to TRBD1. This CDR3 is 15 amino acids long. V lost 5 bases and J lost 0; bases outside the gene matches: 6. The germline V gene has CDR1 SEHNR and CDR2 FQNEAQ (reference sequence). CDR3 DNA sequence: TGTGCCAGCAGCCAATCGGGACAGCTGAACACTGAAGCTTTCTTT. Amino acid sequence: CASSQSGQLNTEAFF.

The chain recombines TRBV5-6 with TRBJ2-7; the D gene could be TRBD1 or TRBD2 (6 bases each). Germline CDR1 SGHDT, CDR2 YYEEEE. Trimming left V 4 bases short and J 4 bases short, with 21 bases between. The CDR3 runs 16 residues. CDR3 region: CASSPRRGTGSYEQYV. DNA for the CDR3: TGTGCCAGCAGCCCGAGGAGGGGAACAGGGTCGTACGAGCAGTACGTC.

The V call is TRBV5-6, the J call TRBJ2-1, with unresolved D. V lost 3 bases to trimming and J lost 12 bases, with 10 bases between them. The germline CDR1 and CDR2 sequences are SGHDT and YYEEEE. There are 11 residues in the CDR3. The CDR3 here is CASSWRTGQFF. The CDR3 DNA reads TGTGCCAGCAGCTGGCGGACCGGGCAGTTCTTC. The full variable domain, its missing parts supplied by reference TRBV5-6 and TRBJ2-1, is DAGVTQSPTHLIKTRGQQVTLRCSPKSGHDTVSWYQQALGQGPQFIFQYYEEEERQRGNFPDRFSGHQFPNYSSELNVNALLLGDSALYLCASSWRTGQFFGPGTRLTVL.

The rearrangement uses TRBV9 and TRBJ1-5, with TRBD1 identical over 7 bases. The V and J ends lost 3 bases and 9 bases, in that order; junction bases with no gene match: 9. Germline CDR1 is SGDLS and CDR2 is YYNGEE. This CDR3 spans 14 amino acids. The CDR3 nucleotides are TGTGCCAGCAGCGCCCCAGGGGGGAGAGGGCCCCAGCATTTT. Its translation: CASSAPGGRGPQHF.

This chain uses TRBV5-3 with TRBJ1-2; D is perhaps TRBD1 (6 bases). TRBV5-3 falls under the ORF class, with uncertain function. The CDR3 has 14 amino acids. V was clipped by 8 bases and J by 6 bases, with 20 bases between them. DNA for the CDR3: TGTGCCAGCAGCCAAGATCACAGGGCGGATGGCTACACCTTC. Translated, it gives CASSQDHRADGYTF.

V and J are TRBV4-3 and TRBJ2-2, with D unclear. This CDR3 contains 12 residues. Per germline, CDR1 LGHNA and CDR2 YSLEER. Trimming took off 1 base at V and 7 bases at J, with 4 bases between the two ends. CDR3 sequence (DNA): TGCGCCAGCAGCCAAGTTGACGGGGAGCTGTTTTTT. It translates to CASSQVDGELFF.

V usage is TRBV4-1 and J usage is TRBJ1-1, with a possible D match to TRBD1 (5 bases). The CDR3 extends over 15 amino acids. V dropped 1 base and J dropped 8 bases, with 17 bases sitting between them. CDR1 is MGHRA, CDR2 YSYEKL, per germline. The CDR3 reads CASSQVPQGREEAFF. The CDR3 region has the DNA TGCGCCAGCAGCCAAGTTCCCCAGGGTCGGGAGGAAGCTTTCTTT.

The V call is TRBV6-6, the J call TRBJ1-1, with no clear D. From germline, CDR1 is MNHNY and CDR2 SVGAGI (reference sequence). This CDR3 contains 12 residues. V was pared by 2 bases and J by 8 bases, with 9 bases between. Written as DNA, the CDR3 is TGTGCCAGCAGTTACAGTAGGATCGAAGCTTTCTTT. This translates into CASSYSRIEAFF.

This chain links TRBV5-1 with TRBJ1-1; D is possibly TRBD1 (5 bases). Germline-derived CDR1 and CDR2 are SGHRS and YFSETQ. Trimming removed 0 bases from V and 4 bases from J, with 13 bases in between. This CDR3 has 15 residues. The CDR3 protein is CASSLAARVSTEAFF. In nucleotides, the CDR3 is TGCGCCAGCAGCTTGGCAGCCAGGGTGTCCACTGAAGCTTTCTTT.

The V gene is TRBV11-2, the J gene TRBJ2-1, with 7 positions matching TRBD2. Per the germline V gene, CDR1 is SGHAT and CDR2 is FQNNGV. With V trimmed by 2 bases and J by 9 bases, 13 bases remained unmatched. CDR3 length: 16 amino acids. The CDR3 DNA reads as TGTGCCAGCAGCTTATTCGGCGGGAGCGTTTCGGGTGAGCAGTTCTTC. As protein: CASSLFGGSVSGEQFF.

The gene calls are TRBV30 and TRBJ2-1, with TRBD2 matching over 8 bases. V was clipped by 2 bases and J by 6 bases; unmatched bases: 9. This CDR3 region has 15 residues. CDR1 is GTSNPN, CDR2 SVGIG, per germline (reference sequence). DNA for the CDR3: TGTGCCTGGAGTCGCCTTCCCGGGGGGGGCAATGAGCAGTTCTTC. Its protein product is CAWSRLPGGGNEQFF.

This chain links TRBV2 with TRBJ1-1, with D hard to call. The CDR3 extends over 11 amino acids. Germline values: CDR1 SNHLY, CDR2 FYNNEI. Trimming pared 6 bases from V and 7 bases from J, leaving 9 bases between. For the CDR3, the DNA is TGTGCCAGCAGAGTCGCGGGTGAAGCTTTCTTT. Its protein is CASRVAGEAFF.

V gene TRBV25-1 combines with J gene TRBJ1-2; a possible D gene is TRBD1 (6 bases). The V end lost 6 bases, the J end lost 6 bases, and 17 bases lay between the germline ends. The CDR3 extends over 14 amino acids. Germline V gives CDR1 MGHDK, CDR2 SYGVNS. CDR3 coding DNA: TGTGCCAGCAGCCAAGATCACAGGGCGGATGGCTACACCTTC. Its protein is CASSQDHRADGYTF.